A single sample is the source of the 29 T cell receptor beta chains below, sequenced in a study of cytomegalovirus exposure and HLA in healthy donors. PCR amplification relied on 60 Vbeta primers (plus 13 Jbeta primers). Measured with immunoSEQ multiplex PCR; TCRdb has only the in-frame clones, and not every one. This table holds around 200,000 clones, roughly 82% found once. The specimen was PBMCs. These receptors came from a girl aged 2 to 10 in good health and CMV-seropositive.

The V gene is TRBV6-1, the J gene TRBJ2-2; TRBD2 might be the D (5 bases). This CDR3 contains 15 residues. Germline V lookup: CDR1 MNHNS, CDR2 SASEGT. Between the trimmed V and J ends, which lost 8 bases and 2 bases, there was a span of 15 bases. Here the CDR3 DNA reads TGTGCCAGCCCCTCCGTCCCGGGAAACACCGGGGAGCTGTTTTTT. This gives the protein CASPSVPGNTGELFF.

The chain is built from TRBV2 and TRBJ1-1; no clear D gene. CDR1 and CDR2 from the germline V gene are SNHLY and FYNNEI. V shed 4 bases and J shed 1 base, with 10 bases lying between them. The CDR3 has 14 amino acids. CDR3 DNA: TGTGCCAGCAGTGCCCACAATCCGAACACTGAAGCTTTCTTT. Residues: CASSAHNPNTEAFF. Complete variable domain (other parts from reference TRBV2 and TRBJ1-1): EPEVTQTPSHQVTQMGQEVILRCVPISNHLYFYWYRQILGQKVEFLVSFYNNEISEKSEIFDDQFSVERPDGSNFTLKIRSTKLEDSAMYFCASSAHNPNTEAFFGQGTRLTVV.

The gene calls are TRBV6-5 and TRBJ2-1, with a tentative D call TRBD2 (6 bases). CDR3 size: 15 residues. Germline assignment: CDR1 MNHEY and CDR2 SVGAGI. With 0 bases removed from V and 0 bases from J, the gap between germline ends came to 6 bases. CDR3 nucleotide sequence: TGTGCCAGCAGTTACTCGGGGGGCTCCTACAATGAGCAGTTCTTC. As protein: CASSYSGGSYNEQFF.

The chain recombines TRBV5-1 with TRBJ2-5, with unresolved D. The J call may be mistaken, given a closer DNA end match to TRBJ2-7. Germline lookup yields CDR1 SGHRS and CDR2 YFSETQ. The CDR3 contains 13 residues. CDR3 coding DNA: TGCGCCAGCAGCTTGGTGGCAGACTACGAGCAGTACTTC. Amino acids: CASSLVADYEQYF.

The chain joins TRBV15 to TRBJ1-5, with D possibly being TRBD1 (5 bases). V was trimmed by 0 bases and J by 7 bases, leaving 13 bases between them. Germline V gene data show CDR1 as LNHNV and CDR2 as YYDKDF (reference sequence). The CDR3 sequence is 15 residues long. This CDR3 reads CATSRDSRGSQPQHF. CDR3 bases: TGTGCCACCAGCAGAGATAGTCGGGGGTCCCAGCCCCAGCATTTT.

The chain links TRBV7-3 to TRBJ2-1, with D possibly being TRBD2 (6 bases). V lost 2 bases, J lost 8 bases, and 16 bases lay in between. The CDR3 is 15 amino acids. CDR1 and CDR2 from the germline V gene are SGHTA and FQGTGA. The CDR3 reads CASSLFGGAGDEQFF. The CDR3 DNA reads TGTGCCAGCAGCTTATTCGGGGGAGCGGGCGATGAGCAGTTCTTC.

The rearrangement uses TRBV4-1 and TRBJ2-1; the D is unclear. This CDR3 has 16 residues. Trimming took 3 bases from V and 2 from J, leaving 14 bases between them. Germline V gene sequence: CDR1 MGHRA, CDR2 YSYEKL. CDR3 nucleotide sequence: TGCGCCAGCAGCCAGGCCCCCCAGAGCGCCTACAATGAGCAGTTCTTC. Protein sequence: CASSQAPQSAYNEQFF.

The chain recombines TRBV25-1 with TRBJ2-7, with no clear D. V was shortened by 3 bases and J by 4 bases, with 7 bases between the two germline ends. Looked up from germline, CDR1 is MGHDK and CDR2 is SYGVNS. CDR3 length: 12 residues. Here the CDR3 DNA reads TGTGCCAGCAGTGACGAGATATACGAGCAGTACTTC. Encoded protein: CASSDEIYEQYF.

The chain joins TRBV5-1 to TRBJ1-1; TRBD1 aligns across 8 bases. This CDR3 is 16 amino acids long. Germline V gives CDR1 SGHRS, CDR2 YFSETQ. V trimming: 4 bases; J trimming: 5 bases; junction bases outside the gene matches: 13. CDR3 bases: TGCGCCAGCAGCGAAACTCAGGGGGCGGTTTGGACTGAAGCTTTCTTT. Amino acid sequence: CASSETQGAVWTEAFF.

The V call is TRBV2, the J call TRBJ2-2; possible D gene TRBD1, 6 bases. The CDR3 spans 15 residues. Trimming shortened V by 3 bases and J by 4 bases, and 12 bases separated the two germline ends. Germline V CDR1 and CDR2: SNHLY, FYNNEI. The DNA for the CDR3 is TGTGCCAGCAGTGACGGCAGGGGAAGCACCGGGGAGCTGTTTTTT. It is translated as CASSDGRGSTGELFF.

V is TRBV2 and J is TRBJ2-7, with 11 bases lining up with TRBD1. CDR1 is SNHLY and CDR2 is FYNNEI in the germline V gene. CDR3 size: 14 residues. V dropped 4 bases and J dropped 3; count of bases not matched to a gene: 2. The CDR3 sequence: CASSAGTGGYEQYF. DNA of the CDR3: TGTGCCAGCAGTGCCGGGACAGGGGGCTACGAGCAGTACTTC.

CDR3 DNA sequence: TGTGCCAGCAGTGTCGGTGGGGGCGCAGGGGATACGCAGTATTTT. Its translation is CASSVGGGAGDTQYF. The chain recombines TRBV6-4 with TRBJ2-3; D may be TRBD1 (6 bases). V gave up 4 bases and J gave up 6 bases, with 17 bases separating them. The CDR3 covers 15 residues. Germline loops: CDR1 MRHNA, CDR2 SNTAGT.

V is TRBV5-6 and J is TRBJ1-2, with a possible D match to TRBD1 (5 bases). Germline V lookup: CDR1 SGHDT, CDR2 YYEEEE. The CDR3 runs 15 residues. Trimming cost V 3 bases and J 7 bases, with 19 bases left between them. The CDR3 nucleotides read TGTGCCAGCAGCTCGGTGGCAGGGTGGGTCGGTGGCTACACCTTC. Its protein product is CASSSVAGWVGGYTF.

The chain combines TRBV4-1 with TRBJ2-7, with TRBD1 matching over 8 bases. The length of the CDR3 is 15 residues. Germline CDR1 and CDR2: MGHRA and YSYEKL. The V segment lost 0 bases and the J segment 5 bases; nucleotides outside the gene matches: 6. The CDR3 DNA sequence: TGCGCCAGCAGCCAAGATTCCAGGGGGCTGAACGAGCAGTACTTC. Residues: CASSQDSRGLNEQYF.

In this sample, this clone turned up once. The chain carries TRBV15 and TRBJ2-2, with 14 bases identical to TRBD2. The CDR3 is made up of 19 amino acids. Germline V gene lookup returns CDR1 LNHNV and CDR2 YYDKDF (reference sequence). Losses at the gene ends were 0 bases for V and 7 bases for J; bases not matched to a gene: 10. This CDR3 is CATSRDPVGLAGGGGELFF. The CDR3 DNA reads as TGTGCCACCAGCAGAGACCCCGTCGGACTAGCGGGAGGAGGCGGGGAGCTGTTTTTT.

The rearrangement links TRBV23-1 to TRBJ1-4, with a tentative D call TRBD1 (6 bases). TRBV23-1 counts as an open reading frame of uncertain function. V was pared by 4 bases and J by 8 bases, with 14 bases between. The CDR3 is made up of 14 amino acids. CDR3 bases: TGCGCCAGCAGTCCCGACAGGACCTTGGAAAAACTGTTTTTT. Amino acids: CASSPDRTLEKLFF.

The CDR3 is CASKQGLMTGLETQYF. DNA of the CDR3: TGTGCCAGCAAACAAGGACTAATGACAGGGCTGGAGACCCAGTACTTC. The V and J genes are TRBV27 and TRBJ2-5, with D possibly being TRBD1 (7 bases). The V gene's germline CDR1 is MNHEY and CDR2 SMNVEV (reference sequence). V was clipped by 7 bases and J by 5 bases, with 23 bases between them. The CDR3 runs to 16 residues.

The CDR3 loop is CASSLGTGFHEQYF. CDR3 nucleotide sequence: TGTGCCAGCAGCTTAGGGACAGGGTTCCACGAGCAGTACTTC. V gene TRBV11-2 combines with J gene TRBJ2-7, with 8 bases matching TRBD1. CDR3 length: 14 amino acids. V lost 1 base to trimming and J lost 5 bases; unmatched junction nucleotides: 4. CDR1 and CDR2 (germline): SGHAT, FQNNGV.

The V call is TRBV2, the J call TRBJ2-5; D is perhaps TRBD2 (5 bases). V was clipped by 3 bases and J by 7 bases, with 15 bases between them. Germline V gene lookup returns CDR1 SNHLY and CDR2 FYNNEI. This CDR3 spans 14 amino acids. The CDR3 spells CASSDSGSAGTQYF. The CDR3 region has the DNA TGTGCCAGCAGTGATTCTGGTAGCGCCGGGACCCAGTACTTC.

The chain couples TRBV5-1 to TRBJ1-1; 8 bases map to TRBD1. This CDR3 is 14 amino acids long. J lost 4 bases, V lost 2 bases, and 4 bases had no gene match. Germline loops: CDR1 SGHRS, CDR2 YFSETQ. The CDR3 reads CASSLQGVGTEAFF. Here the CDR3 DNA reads TGCGCCAGCAGCTTACAGGGGGTGGGCACTGAAGCTTTCTTT.

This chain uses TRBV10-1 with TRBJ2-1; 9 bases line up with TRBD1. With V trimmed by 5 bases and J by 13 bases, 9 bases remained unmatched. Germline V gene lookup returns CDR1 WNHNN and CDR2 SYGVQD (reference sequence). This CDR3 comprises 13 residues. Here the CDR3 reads CASSPGTGFIQFF. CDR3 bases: TGCGCCAGCAGTCCTGGGACAGGGTTTATACAGTTCTTC.

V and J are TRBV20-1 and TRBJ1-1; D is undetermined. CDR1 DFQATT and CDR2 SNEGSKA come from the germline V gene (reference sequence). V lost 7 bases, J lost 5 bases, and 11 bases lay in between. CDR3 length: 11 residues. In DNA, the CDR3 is TGCAGTGGCAGGCGAGATACTGAAGCTTTCTTT. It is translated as CSGRRDTEAFF.

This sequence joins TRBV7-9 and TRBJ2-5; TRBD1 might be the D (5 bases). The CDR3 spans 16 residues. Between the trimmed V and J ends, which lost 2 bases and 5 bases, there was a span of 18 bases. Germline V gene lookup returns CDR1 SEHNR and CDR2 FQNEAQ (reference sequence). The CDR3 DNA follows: TGTGCCAGCAGCTTAAGGTTTCCCCCAGGGTGGGAGACCCAGTACTTC. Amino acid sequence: CASSLRFPPGWETQYF.

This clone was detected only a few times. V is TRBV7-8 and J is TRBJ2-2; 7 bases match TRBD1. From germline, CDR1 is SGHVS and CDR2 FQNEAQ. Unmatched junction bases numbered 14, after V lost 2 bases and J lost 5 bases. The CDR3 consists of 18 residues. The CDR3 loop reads CASSLSFRGGGSTGELFF. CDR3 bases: TGTGCCAGCAGCTTATCATTTCGAGGGGGCGGGTCGACCGGGGAGCTGTTTTTT.

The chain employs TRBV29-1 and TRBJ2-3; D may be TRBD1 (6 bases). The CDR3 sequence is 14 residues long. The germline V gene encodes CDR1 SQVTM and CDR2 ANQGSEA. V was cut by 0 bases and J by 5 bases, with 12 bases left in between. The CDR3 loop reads CSVEEQGRGDTQYF. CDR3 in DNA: TGCAGCGTTGAAGAACAGGGTAGGGGAGATACGCAGTATTTT.

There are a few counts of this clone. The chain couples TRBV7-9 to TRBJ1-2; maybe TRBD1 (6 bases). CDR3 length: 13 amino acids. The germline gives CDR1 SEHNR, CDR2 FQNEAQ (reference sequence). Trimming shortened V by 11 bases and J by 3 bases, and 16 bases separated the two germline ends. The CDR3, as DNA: TGTGCCGGACGTGGGGGGGCGGACTATGGCTACACCTTC. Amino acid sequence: CAGRGGADYGYTF.

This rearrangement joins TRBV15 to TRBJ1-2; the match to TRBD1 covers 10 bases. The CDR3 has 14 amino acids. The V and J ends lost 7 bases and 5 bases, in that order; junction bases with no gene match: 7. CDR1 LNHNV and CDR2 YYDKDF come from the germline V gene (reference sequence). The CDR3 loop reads CATNPGQGTYGYTF. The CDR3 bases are TGTGCCACCAACCCGGGACAGGGGACTTATGGCTACACCTTC.

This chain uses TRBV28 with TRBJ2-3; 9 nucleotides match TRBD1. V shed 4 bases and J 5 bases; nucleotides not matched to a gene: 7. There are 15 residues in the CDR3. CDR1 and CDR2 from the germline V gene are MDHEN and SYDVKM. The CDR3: CASSSGTGRRDTQYF. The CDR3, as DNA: TGTGCCAGCAGTTCCGGGACAGGGAGGAGAGATACGCAGTATTTT.

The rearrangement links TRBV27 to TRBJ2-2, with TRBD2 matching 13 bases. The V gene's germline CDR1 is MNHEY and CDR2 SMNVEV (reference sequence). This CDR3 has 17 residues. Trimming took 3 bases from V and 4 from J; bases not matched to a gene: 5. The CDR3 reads CASSFGLAGVATGELFF. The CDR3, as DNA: TGTGCCAGCAGTTTCGGACTAGCGGGAGTCGCCACCGGGGAGCTGTTTTTT.